The subject of this entry is one TCR beta chain. What it binds is unknown. Primers: 60 Vbeta forward and 13 Jbeta reverse. TCRdb keeps only in-frame clones here, not all; method: immunoSEQ multiplex PCR. The sample has about 160,000 clones, over 80% seen once. This sample is part of a study of cytomegalovirus exposure and HLA in healthy donors. Study results and caveats: Cytomegalovirus association was listed for 150 to 200 TCR beta chains.

The CDR3 is 15 amino acids. Germline V lookup: CDR1 SEHNR, CDR2 FQNEAQ (reference sequence). V lost 0 bases and J lost 3, with 12 bases in between. The gene calls are TRBV7-9 and TRBJ2-7, with D perhaps TRBD1 (5 bases). The receptor's source is a boy younger than 10 in good health and CMV-seronegative. Sequenced: PBMCs. This CDR3 is CASSLAGPAYYEQYF. CDR3 bases: TGTGCCAGCAGCTTAGCGGGGCCAGCCTACTACGAGCAGTACTTC.